This T cell receptor beta chain was profiled in a study of patients and donors after allogeneic stem cell transplantation (dated by TCRdb to 2018 to 2021). This clonotype turned up a few times. There is no known antigen for this receptor. Base qualities are not recorded, but no much larger clone differs from it by a single base. Libraries were constructed by RT-PCR. This sample was sequenced with a NextSeq 550. TCRdb applied fastp at Q25 and MiXCR to the public reads, then kept only in-frame beta chains. When rows share a CDR3 protein, they turn into one entry using the most common DNA and genes. For this sample the table gives some 880,000 distinct CDR3 sequences, of which about a sixth were detected only once. The ten largest account for approximately 5.9% of the sample. V is trimmed back by 7 bases and J by 8 bases, and the junction contains 13 bases that no gene match accounts for. The CDR3 numbers 16 residues from cysteine through phenylalanine. The retained sequence is limited to the CDR3, 48 bases, with the frame set at the first base.

Source material: blood, either unsorted or a sorted T cell fraction (not recorded which). Recombination linked TRBV12-3 or TRBV12-4 to TRBJ2-2; 10 central nucleotides agree with TRBD2. The receptor comes from a human donor who was either an allogeneic HSCT recipient or a stem cell or donor lymphocyte infusion donor (not recorded which). It is not recorded whose cells these are; they may come from a transplant donor. The CDR3 region: CASNRGLAKKVGELFF. The nucleotides are TGTGCCAGCAACAGGGGACTAGCGAAGAAGGTGGGGGAGCTGTTTTTT.